A single sample is the source of the 28 T cell receptor beta chains below, sequenced in a study of cytomegalovirus exposure and HLA in healthy donors. PCR amplification relied on 60 Vbeta primers (plus 13 Jbeta primers). Here immunoSEQ multiplex PCR was the method, and the copy in TCRdb shows in-frame clones only, minus some. The data contain roughly 99,000 clones, over 75% of them singletons. Sequencing was performed on PBMCs. Receptor source: a male donor in good health and CMV-seronegative.

The rearrangement links TRBV1 to TRBJ2-5; the DNA was not used to check the table's D call, TRBD2. The end of the DNA aligns better with TRBJ2-7, so the J call may be wrong. TRBV1 is assigned pseudogene status. This CDR3 is 21 amino acids long. The CDR3, as DNA: TGCACCAGCAGCCAAGATCCCTCCGGGACTAGCGGGAGGTTACCCACCTACGAGCAGTACTTC. As protein: CTSSQDPSGTSGRLPTYEQYF.

The chain is built from TRBV19 and TRBJ2-7, with D perhaps TRBD1 (5 bases). Germline-derived CDR1 and CDR2 are LNHDA and SQIVND (reference sequence). The CDR3 length is 14 residues. V lost 4 bases, J lost 3 bases, and 13 bases lay in between. The CDR3 is CASSTGSGYYEQYF. The CDR3 DNA reads TGTGCCAGTAGTACAGGGTCGGGCTACTACGAGCAGTACTTC.

V is TRBV6-5 and J is TRBJ1-1; D is unresolved. V was clipped by 5 bases and J by 0 bases, with 10 bases between them. Germline CDR1 and CDR2: MNHEY and SVGAGI. The CDR3 consists of 14 residues. The CDR3 loop reads CASSQQQMNTEAFF. The CDR3 DNA is TGTGCCAGCAGTCAACAGCAGATGAACACTGAAGCTTTCTTT.

The chain is built from TRBV5-6 and TRBJ2-2; D is uncertain. With 3 bases removed from V and 7 bases from J, the gap between germline ends came to 10 bases. Per the germline V gene, CDR1 is SGHDT and CDR2 is YYEEEE. This CDR3 comprises 13 residues. CDR3 protein: CASSSAGYGELFF. The CDR3 DNA is TGTGCCAGCAGCTCGGCCGGGTACGGGGAGCTGTTTTTT.

This clone has a handful of counts. The chain links TRBV4-1 to TRBJ2-1, with 7 bases identical to TRBD2. The germline V gene encodes CDR1 MGHRA and CDR2 YSYEKL. With V trimmed by 0 bases and J by 6 bases, 5 bases remained unmatched. There are 15 residues in the CDR3. DNA of the CDR3: TGCGCCAGCAGCCAAGATCGGGGGGTGGGCAATGAGCAGTTCTTC. Protein: CASSQDRGVGNEQFF.

This chain links TRBV5-1 with TRBJ2-3; 7 bases are a match to TRBD2. Germline V CDR1 and CDR2: SGHRS, YFSETQ. This CDR3 comprises 17 residues. The V segment lost 3 bases and the J segment 6 bases; nucleotides outside the gene matches: 16. CDR3 protein: CASSSHPAGEAWDTQYF. Here the CDR3 DNA reads TGCGCCAGCAGCTCCCACCCGGCGGGAGAAGCGTGGGATACGCAGTATTTT.

The chain carries TRBV7-9 and TRBJ2-7, with 15 bases identical to TRBD2. Germline CDR1 is SEHNR and CDR2 is FQNEAQ (reference sequence). V trimming: 5 bases; J trimming: 1 base; junction bases outside the gene matches: 12. The CDR3 totals 19 residues. CDR3 protein: CASSLGTSGRPQTSYEQYF. CDR3 DNA sequence: TGTGCCAGCAGCCTCGGGACTAGCGGGAGGCCCCAAACTTCCTACGAGCAGTACTTC.

In its sample, this clone was seen once. The chain couples TRBV7-2 to TRBJ1-2, with D possibly matching TRBD1 (5 bases). The CDR3 has 13 residues. Germline assignment: CDR1 SGHTA and CDR2 FQGNSA. The V and J ends lost 5 bases and 3 bases respectively, with 10 bases between them. The CDR3 here is CASSGRGDYGYTF. In DNA form, the CDR3 reads TGTGCCAGCAGCGGTCGGGGGGACTATGGCTACACCTTC. Together with reference TRBV7-2 and TRBJ1-2, the CDR3 gives the full variable domain: GAGVSQSPSNKVTEKGKDVELRCDPISGHTALYWYRQSLGQGLEFLIYFQGNSAPDKSGLPSDRFSAERTGGSVSTLTIQRTQQEDSAVYLCASSGRGDYGYTFGSGTRLTVV.

The J gene is TRBJ1-2, the V gene TRBV29-1; no firm D call. The CDR3 is 13 amino acids. The V gene lost 3 bases and the J gene lost 6 bases, with 14 bases spanning the gap. Germline-derived CDR1 and CDR2 are SQVTM and ANQGSEA. CDR3 amino acids: CSVDGEGRDGYTF. In DNA form, the CDR3 reads TGCAGCGTTGACGGCGAGGGAAGAGATGGCTACACCTTC.

This clone showed up just a few times. The chain combines TRBV11-3 with TRBJ2-5, with D hard to call. The J call may not be correct, given that the DNA end is closer to TRBJ2-7. This CDR3 contains 13 residues. Per germline, CDR1 SGHNT and CDR2 YENEEA. CDR3 bases: TGTGCCAGCAGCTTAGGACCGCTGGGCGAGCAGTACTTC. Residues: CASSLGPLGEQYF.

The chain carries TRBV18 and TRBJ2-2, with 7 bases identical to TRBD1. V gave up 0 bases and J gave up 1 base; unmatched junction bases: 2. This CDR3 has 16 residues. Germline lookup yields CDR1 KGHSH and CDR2 LQKENI. This CDR3 reads CASSPPQGRNTGELFF. The CDR3 coding sequence is TGTGCCAGCTCACCACCACAGGGGCGGAACACCGGGGAGCTGTTTTTT.

V gene TRBV11-2 combines with J gene TRBJ2-1, with a tentative D call TRBD1 (5 bases). Germline V gene data show CDR1 as SGHAT and CDR2 as FQNNGV. There are 15 residues in the CDR3. V lost 1 base and J lost 2, with 9 bases in between. CDR3 sequence reads: CASSLGGPTYNEQFF. CDR3 coding DNA: TGTGCCAGCAGCTTAGGGGGCCCTACCTACAATGAGCAGTTCTTC.

The chain carries TRBV5-1 and TRBJ2-1; D not resolved. V gave up 1 base and J gave up 8 bases, with 13 bases separating them. The CDR3 consists of 14 residues. The germline gives CDR1 SGHRS, CDR2 YFSETQ. CDR3 bases: TGCGCCAGCAGCTTGTCGGCTAGTTCGGATGAGCAGTTCTTC. This gives the protein CASSLSASSDEQFF.

The rearrangement joins TRBV4-2 to TRBJ2-7; 7 bases are a match to TRBD2. With 4 bases clipped from V and 1 base from J, the junction kept 16 bases outside the gene matches. CDR1 LGHNA and CDR2 YNFKEQ come from the germline V gene. The CDR3 is 18 residues long. CDR3 sequence reads: CASSRPLTGRAPSYEQYF. The CDR3 nucleotides are TGTGCCAGCAGCCGACCCCTTACTGGGAGGGCCCCATCCTACGAGCAGTACTTC.

The genes are TRBV15 and TRBJ1-2; D possibly corresponds to TRBD1 (6 bases). This CDR3 is built from 14 residues. Germline lookup yields CDR1 LNHNV and CDR2 YYDKDF (reference sequence). V lost 0 bases to trimming and J lost 4 bases, with 9 bases between them. CDR3 protein: CATSRERGSYGYTF. The CDR3 region has the DNA TGTGCCACCAGCAGAGAGAGGGGGTCCTATGGCTACACCTTC.

This chain uses TRBV7-2 with TRBJ2-5; possibly TRBD1 for D (5 bases). The end of the DNA is better explained by TRBJ2-7, so the J call may be wrong. CDR1 and CDR2 from the germline V gene are SGHTA and FQGNSA. The CDR3 length is 15 residues. The chain's CDR3 is CASRLDKHSSYEQYF. The CDR3 DNA reads as TGTGCCAGCAGGTTGGACAAGCACTCCTCCTACGAGCAGTACTTC.

The V call is TRBV15, the J call TRBJ2-7; D gene uncertain. Germline lookup yields CDR1 LNHNV and CDR2 YYDKDF (reference sequence). Trimming took off 3 bases at V and 9 bases at J, with 15 bases between the two ends. This CDR3 has 13 amino acids. CDR3 sequence: CATSSPARFGQYF. Written as DNA, the CDR3 is TGTGCCACCAGCAGCCCCGCTCGGTTCGGGCAGTACTTC.

The chain has TRBV6-6 and TRBJ1-1, with 7 bases matching TRBD1. V was clipped by 8 bases and J by 6 bases; unmatched bases: 9. The CDR3 extends over 13 amino acids. CDR1 and CDR2 (germline): MNHNY, SVGAGI (reference sequence). The CDR3 DNA reads as TGTGCCAGCCTCGACAGGGTAGGGCCTGAAGCTTTCTTT. Residues: CASLDRVGPEAFF.

The V gene is TRBV2, the J gene TRBJ2-3; 14 nucleotides match TRBD2. Trimming removed 6 bases from V and 6 bases from J; junction bases left unmatched: 2. This CDR3 contains 14 residues. Germline CDR1 reads SNHLY; CDR2 reads FYNNEI. The CDR3 here is CASRTSGRGDTQYF. The CDR3, as DNA: TGTGCCAGCAGGACTAGCGGGAGGGGGGATACGCAGTATTTT.

This chain connects TRBV19 to TRBJ2-1, with 7 bases identical to TRBD1. This CDR3 is built from 15 residues. Losses at the gene ends were 6 bases for V and 0 bases for J; bases not matched to a gene: 5. Germline lookup yields CDR1 LNHDA and CDR2 SQIVND (reference sequence). The DNA for the CDR3 is TGTGCCAGTAGCAAGACAGGGAGCTCCTACAATGAGCAGTTCTTC. It specifies CASSKTGSSYNEQFF.

The V call is TRBV5-1, the J call TRBJ2-7, with 8 bases fitting TRBD2. This CDR3 region has 14 residues. V lost 2 bases and J lost 5; bases outside the gene matches: 6. Germline CDR1 and CDR2: SGHRS and YFSETQ. The CDR3, as DNA: TGCGCCAGCAGCTTAGCGGGAGATTCCAACGAGCAGTACTTC. This sequence encodes CASSLAGDSNEQYF.

This chain joins TRBV28 and TRBJ2-5, with a tentative D call TRBD1 (7 bases). The CDR3 sequence is 17 residues long. Germline assignment: CDR1 MDHEN and CDR2 SYDVKM. V was shortened by 3 bases and J by 1 base, with 18 bases between the two germline ends. The CDR3 coding sequence is TGTGCCAGCAGTTTCGGGGGCCGGGACAGCATCCAAGAGACCCAGTACTTC. This translates into CASSFGGRDSIQETQYF. Variable domain in full (rest from reference TRBV28 and TRBJ2-5): DVKVTQSSRYLVKRTGEKVFLECVQDMDHENMFWYRQDPGLGLRLIYFSYDVKMKEKGDIPEGYSVSREKKERFSLILESASTNQTSMYLCASSFGGRDSIQETQYFGPGTRLLVL.

A single count supports this clone. In DNA, the CDR3 is TGTGCCAGCTCTGACCCCCTAGCGGGGCTAGGCTACGAGCAGTACTTC. Amino acid sequence: CASSDPLAGLGYEQYF. The rearrangement links TRBV18 to TRBJ2-7; 9 bases are a match to TRBD2. CDR3 length: 16 amino acids. The J segment lost 3 bases and the V segment lost 6 bases, leaving 12 bases of the junction unmatched. Germline loops: CDR1 KGHSH, CDR2 LQKENI.

The J gene is TRBJ1-1, the V gene TRBV29-1; possible D gene TRBD1, 5 bases. V dropped 4 bases and J dropped 4 bases, with 19 bases sitting between them. Germline lookup yields CDR1 SQVTM and CDR2 ANQGSEA. This CDR3 is 15 amino acids long. Here the CDR3 DNA reads TGCAGCGTTGCAAATGGAGCTCGGAGGGGCACTGAAGCTTTCTTT. This codes for CSVANGARRGTEAFF.

This chain uses TRBV27 with TRBJ1-2; tentatively, D is TRBD1 (6 bases). The V gene's germline CDR1 is MNHEY and CDR2 SMNVEV (reference sequence). The length of the CDR3 is 14 residues. V shed 2 bases and J shed 7 bases, with 14 bases lying between them. The CDR3 DNA follows: TGTGCCAGCAGTTTAGTCAGGGGTCCTAGTGGCTACACCTTC. It codes for CASSLVRGPSGYTF.

The CDR3 DNA reads TGTGCCAGCAGTGGACAGGGAAGCTATGGCTACACCTTC. As protein: CASSGQGSYGYTF. The rearrangement joins TRBV6-5 to TRBJ1-2; 8 bases are a match to TRBD1. Looked up from germline, CDR1 is MNHEY and CDR2 is SVGAGI. Losses at the gene ends were 5 bases for V and 4 bases for J; bases not matched to a gene: 3. The CDR3 is 13 amino acids.

This rearrangement joins TRBV2 to TRBJ2-3, with D unresolved. CDR1 is SNHLY, CDR2 FYNNEI, per germline. The CDR3 is made up of 14 amino acids. Trimming removed 3 bases from V and 7 bases from J, with 14 bases in between. CDR3: CASSDGPTQNTQYF. CDR3 in DNA: TGTGCCAGCAGTGATGGTCCAACACAGAATACGCAGTATTTT.

In this sample, this clone turned up once. CDR3 DNA sequence: TGTGCCAGTAGTGCCCAGCGGGGGGCAGGGGGCTACTATGGCTACACCTTC. Translating gives CASSAQRGAGGYYGYTF. The gene calls are TRBV19 and TRBJ1-2, with 8 bases fitting TRBD1. The CDR3 loop spans 17 amino acids. Germline-derived CDR1 and CDR2 are LNHDA and SQIVND (reference sequence). V shed 5 bases and J 3 bases; nucleotides not matched to a gene: 14.